This T cell receptor (beta chain) was identified in a study of cytomegalovirus exposure and HLA in healthy donors. Findings and caveats of the study: The authors later found HLA-associated TCR beta chains more clonally expanded than equally common others. Some highly shared sequence variants likely arose as a pipeline artifact. A few of the chains that were CMV-associated were confirmed in vitro to be specific for CMV antigens.

For this clone: What it binds is unknown.

V trimming: 3 bases; J trimming: 5 bases; junction bases outside the gene matches: 2. CDR3 size: 13 residues. CDR1 MNHNS and CDR2 SASEGT come from the germline V gene. In the PCR, 60 Vbeta and 13 Jbeta primers were used. Sequencing used immunoSEQ multiplex PCR; TCRdb keeps in-frame clones, though not all of them. The sample lists roughly 110,000 clones, roughly four fifths occurring once. J is TRBJ1-1 and V is TRBV6-1; 8 bases align to TRBD1. The clonotype originates from a man aged 45-60 years in good health and CMV-seronegative. The specimen sequenced was PBMCs. The CDR3 region is CASSDRGRTEAFF. The CDR3 coding sequence is TGTGCCAGCAGTGACAGGGGGCGAACTGAAGCTTTCTTT.